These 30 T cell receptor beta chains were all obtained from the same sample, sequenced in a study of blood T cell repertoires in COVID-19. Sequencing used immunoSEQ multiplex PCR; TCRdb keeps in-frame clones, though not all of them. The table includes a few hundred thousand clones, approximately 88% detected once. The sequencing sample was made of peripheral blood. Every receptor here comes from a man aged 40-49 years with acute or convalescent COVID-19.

The CDR3 region is CASRFKQGSGYGYTF. The CDR3 DNA sequence: TGTGCCAGTAGATTTAAACAGGGGTCGGGCTATGGCTACACCTTC. The chain joins TRBV19 to TRBJ1-2; 7 positions match TRBD1. Germline-derived CDR1 and CDR2 are LNHDA and SQIVND (reference sequence). The ends lost 6 bases at V and 4 bases at J; junction bases unmatched: 11. This CDR3 has 15 residues.

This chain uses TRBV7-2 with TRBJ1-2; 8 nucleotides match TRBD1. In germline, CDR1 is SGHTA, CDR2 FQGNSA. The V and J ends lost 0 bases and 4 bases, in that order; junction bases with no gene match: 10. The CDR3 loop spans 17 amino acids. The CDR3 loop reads CASSLARGTGRSYGYTF. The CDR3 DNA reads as TGTGCCAGCAGCTTAGCGAGAGGGACAGGTCGCAGCTATGGCTACACCTTC.

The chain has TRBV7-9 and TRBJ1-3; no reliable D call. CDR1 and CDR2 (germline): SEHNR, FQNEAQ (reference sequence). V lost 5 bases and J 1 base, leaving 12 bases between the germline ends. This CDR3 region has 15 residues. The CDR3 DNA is TGTGCCAGCAGCCCCGAACTATTTTCTGGAAACACCATATATTTT. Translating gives CASSPELFSGNTIYF.

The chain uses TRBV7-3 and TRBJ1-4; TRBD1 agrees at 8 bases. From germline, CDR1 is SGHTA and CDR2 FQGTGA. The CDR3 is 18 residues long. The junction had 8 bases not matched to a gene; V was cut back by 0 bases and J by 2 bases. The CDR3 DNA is TGTGCCAGCAGCTTAACTCGTCCAGGGGGCCGGACTAATGAAAAACTGTTTTTT. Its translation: CASSLTRPGGRTNEKLFF.

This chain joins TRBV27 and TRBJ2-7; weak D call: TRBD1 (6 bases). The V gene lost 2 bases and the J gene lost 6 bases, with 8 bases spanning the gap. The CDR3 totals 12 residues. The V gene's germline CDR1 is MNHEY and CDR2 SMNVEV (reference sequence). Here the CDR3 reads CASSLQGSEQYF. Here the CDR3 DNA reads TGTGCCAGCAGTTTACAGGGGAGCGAGCAGTACTTC.

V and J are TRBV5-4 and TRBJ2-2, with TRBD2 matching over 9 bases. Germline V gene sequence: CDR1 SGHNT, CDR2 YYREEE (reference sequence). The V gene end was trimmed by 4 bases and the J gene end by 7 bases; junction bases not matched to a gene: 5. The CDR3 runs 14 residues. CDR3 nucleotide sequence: TGTGCCAGCAGCACGGGACTAGCTGGCGGGGAGCTGTTTTTT. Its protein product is CASSTGLAGGELFF.

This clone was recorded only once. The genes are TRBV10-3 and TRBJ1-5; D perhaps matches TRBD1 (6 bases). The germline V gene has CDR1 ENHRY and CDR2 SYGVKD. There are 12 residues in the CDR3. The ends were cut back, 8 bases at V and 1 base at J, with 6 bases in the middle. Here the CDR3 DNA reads TGTGCCATCCAGGGGAGCAATCAGCCCCAGCATTTT. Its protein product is CAIQGSNQPQHF.

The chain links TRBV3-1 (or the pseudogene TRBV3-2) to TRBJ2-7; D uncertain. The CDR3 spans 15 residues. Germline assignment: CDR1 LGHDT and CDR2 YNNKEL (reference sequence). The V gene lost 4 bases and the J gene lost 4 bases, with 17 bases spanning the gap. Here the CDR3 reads CASSPTSGNPYEQYF. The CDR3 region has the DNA TGTGCCAGCAGCCCCACCTCTGGCAATCCGTACGAGCAGTACTTC.

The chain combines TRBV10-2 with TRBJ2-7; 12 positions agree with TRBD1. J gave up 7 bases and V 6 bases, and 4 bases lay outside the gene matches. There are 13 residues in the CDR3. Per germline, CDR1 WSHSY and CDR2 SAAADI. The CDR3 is CASRGTGGREQYF. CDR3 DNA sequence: TGCGCCAGCAGGGGGACAGGGGGCCGGGAGCAGTACTTC.

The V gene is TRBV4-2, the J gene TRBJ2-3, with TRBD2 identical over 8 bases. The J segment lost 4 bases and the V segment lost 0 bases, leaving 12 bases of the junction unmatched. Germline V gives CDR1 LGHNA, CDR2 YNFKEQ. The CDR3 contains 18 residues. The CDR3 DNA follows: TGTGCCAGCAGCCAAGACCTGCCCCGGGGGGGCCGGTCAGATACGCAGTATTTT. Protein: CASSQDLPRGGRSDTQYF.

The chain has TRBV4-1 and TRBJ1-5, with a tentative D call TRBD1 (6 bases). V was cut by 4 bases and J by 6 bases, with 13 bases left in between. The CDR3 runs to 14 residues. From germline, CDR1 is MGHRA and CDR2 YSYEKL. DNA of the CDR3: TGCGCCAGCAGCCCTCAGGGGATAGGTCAGCCCCAGCATTTT. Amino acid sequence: CASSPQGIGQPQHF.

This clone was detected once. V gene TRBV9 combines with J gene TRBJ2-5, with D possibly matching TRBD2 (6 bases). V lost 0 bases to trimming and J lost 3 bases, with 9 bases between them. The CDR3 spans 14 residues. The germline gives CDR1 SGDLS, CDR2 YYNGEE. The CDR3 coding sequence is TGTGCCAGCAGCGTAGGGATAGCGGAAGAGACCCAGTACTTC. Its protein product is CASSVGIAEETQYF.

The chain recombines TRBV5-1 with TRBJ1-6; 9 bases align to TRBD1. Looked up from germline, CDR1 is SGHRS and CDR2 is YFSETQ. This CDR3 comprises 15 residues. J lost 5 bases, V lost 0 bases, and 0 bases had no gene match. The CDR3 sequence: CASSLGTGDNSPLHF. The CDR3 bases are TGCGCCAGCAGCTTGGGGACAGGGGATAATTCACCCCTCCACTTT.

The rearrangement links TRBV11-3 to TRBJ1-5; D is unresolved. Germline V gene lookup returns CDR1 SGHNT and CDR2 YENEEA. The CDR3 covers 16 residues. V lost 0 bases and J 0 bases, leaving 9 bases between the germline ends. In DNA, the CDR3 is TGTGCCAGCAGCTTAGATCTCCGGTATAGCAATCAGCCCCAGCATTTT. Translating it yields CASSLDLRYSNQPQHF.

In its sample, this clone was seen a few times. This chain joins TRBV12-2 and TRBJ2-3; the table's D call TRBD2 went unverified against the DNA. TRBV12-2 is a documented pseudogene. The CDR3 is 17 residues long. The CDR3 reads CASRLVLGPGSTDTQYF. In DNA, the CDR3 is TGTGCAAGTCGCTTAGTACTAGGGCCAGGAAGCACAGATACGCAGTATTTT.

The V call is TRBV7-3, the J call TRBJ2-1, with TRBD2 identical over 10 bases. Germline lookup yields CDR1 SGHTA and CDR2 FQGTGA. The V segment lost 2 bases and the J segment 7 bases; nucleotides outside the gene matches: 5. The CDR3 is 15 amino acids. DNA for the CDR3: TGTGCCAGCAGCTTAGCTAGCGGGAGTGTTAATGAGCAGTTCTTC. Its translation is CASSLASGSVNEQFF.

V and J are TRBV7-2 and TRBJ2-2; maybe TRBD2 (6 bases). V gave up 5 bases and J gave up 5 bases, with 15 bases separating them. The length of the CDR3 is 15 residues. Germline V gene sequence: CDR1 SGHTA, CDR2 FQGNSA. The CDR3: CASSPNGGWTGELFF. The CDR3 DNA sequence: TGTGCCAGCAGCCCAAACGGGGGTTGGACCGGGGAGCTGTTTTTT.

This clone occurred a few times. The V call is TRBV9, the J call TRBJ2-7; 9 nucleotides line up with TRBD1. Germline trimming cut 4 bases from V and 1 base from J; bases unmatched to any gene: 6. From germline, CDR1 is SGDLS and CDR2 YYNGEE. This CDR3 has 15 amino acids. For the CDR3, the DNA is TGTGCCAGCAGCTTAGGGACAGGGCTTTCCTACGAGCAGTACTTC. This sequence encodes CASSLGTGLSYEQYF.

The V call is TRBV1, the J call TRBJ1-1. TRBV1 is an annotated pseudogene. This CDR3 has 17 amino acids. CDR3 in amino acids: CTSSQTASGGTATEAFF. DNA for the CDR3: TGCACCAGCAGCCAAACAGCGTCGGGGGGCACGGCCACTGAAGCTTTCTTT.

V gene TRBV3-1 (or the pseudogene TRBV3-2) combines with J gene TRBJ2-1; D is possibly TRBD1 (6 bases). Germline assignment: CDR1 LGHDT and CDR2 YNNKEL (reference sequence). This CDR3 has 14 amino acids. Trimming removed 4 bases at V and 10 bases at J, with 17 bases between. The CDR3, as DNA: TGTGCCAGCAGCCCCAGGGGTGTCCCTGGGGAGCAGTTCTTC. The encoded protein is CASSPRGVPGEQFF.

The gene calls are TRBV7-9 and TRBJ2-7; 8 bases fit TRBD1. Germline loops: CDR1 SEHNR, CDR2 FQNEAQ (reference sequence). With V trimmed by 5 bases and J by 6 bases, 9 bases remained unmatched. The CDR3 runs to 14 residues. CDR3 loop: CASSDNRGAGEQYF. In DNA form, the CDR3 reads TGTGCCAGCAGCGATAACAGGGGGGCAGGCGAGCAGTACTTC.

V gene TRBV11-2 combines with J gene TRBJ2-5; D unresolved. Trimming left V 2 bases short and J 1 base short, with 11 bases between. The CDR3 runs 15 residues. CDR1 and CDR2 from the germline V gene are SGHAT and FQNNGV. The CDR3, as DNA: TGTGCCAGCAGCTTATTAGCTCCTTTCCAAGAGACCCAGTACTTC. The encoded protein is CASSLLAPFQETQYF.

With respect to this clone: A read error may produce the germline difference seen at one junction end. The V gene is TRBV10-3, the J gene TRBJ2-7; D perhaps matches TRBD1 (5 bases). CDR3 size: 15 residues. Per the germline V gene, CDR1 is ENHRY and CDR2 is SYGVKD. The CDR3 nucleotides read TGTGCCACCAGTGGTTTGCACAGGCTCACCTACGAGCAGTACTTC. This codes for CATSGLHRLTYEQYF.

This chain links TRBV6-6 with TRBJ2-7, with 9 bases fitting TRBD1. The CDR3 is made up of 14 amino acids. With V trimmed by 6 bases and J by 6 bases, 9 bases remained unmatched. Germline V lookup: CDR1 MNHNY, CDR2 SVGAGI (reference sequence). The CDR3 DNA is TGTGCCAGCAGAACGGGACAGGGTGTTGGCGAGCAGTACTTC. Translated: CASRTGQGVGEQYF.

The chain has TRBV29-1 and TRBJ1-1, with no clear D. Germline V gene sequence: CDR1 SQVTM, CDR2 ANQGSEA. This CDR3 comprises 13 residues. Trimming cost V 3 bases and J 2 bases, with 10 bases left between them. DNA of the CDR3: TGCAGCGTTGACCCACAGAGAAACACTGAAGCTTTCTTT. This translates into CSVDPQRNTEAFF.

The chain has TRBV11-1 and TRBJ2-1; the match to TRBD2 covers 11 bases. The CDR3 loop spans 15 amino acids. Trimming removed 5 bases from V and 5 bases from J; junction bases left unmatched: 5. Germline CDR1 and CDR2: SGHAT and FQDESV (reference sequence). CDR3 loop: CASSETSGEDNEQFF. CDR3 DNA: TGTGCCAGCAGCGAGACTAGCGGGGAGGACAATGAGCAGTTCTTC.

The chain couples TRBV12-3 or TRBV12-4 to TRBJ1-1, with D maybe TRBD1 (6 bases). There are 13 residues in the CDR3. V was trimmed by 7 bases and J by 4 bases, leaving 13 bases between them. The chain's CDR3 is CASNTPGVTEAFF. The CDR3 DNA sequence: TGTGCCAGCAACACTCCAGGGGTCACTGAAGCTTTCTTT.

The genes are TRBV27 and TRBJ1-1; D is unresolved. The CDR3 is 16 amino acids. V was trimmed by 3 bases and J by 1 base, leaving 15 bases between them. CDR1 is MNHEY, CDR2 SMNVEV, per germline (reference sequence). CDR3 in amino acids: CASSFAGNRANTEAFF. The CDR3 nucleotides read TGTGCCAGCAGTTTTGCCGGGAACCGAGCGAACACTGAAGCTTTCTTT.

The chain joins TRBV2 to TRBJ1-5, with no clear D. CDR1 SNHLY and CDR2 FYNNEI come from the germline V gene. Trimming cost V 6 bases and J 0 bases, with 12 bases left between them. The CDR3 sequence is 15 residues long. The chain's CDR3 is CASRDTLYSNQPQHF. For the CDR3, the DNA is TGTGCCAGCAGAGATACACTATATAGCAATCAGCCCCAGCATTTT. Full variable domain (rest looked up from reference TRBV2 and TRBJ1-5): EPEVTQTPSHQVTQMGQEVILRCVPISNHLYFYWYRQILGQKVEFLVSFYNNEISEKSEIFDDQFSVERPDGSNFTLKIRSTKLEDSAMYFCASRDTLYSNQPQHFGDGTRLSIL.

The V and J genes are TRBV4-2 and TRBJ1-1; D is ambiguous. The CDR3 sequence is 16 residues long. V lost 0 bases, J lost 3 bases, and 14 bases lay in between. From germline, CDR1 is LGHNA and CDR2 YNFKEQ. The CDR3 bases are TGTGCCAGCAGCCAAGAACCGTCGCGGGGTGACACTGAAGCTTTCTTT. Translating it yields CASSQEPSRGDTEAFF.